This T cell receptor beta chain was sequenced for a study of graft-versus-host responses after intestinal transplantation. Worth noting for this clone: The antigen remains unidentified.

Produced via immunoSEQ multiplex PCR; TCRdb's table is partial and in-frame only. The sample records some 85,000 clones, around nine tenths being singletons. Sequencing used unstimulated CD8+ T cells sorted from spleen or lymph node cells, obtained before transplant. The sequence derives from a human donor who was the organ donor for an intestinal transplant.

The DNA of the CDR3 is TGTGCCAGCAGCTCGCGGGCCGGGACTAGCGGGGGAAGCACAGATACGCAGTATTTT. Its translation is CASSSRAGTSGGSTDTQYF. The J gene is TRBJ2-3, the V gene TRBV7-6, with TRBD2 matching over 14 bases. In germline, CDR1 is SGHVS, CDR2 FNYEAQ. With 4 bases clipped from V and 0 bases from J, the junction kept 9 bases outside the gene matches. The CDR3 contains 19 residues.